The clone carrying this TCR beta chain was observed many times. The data belong to a study of T cells in Graves' hyperthyroidism and ophthalmopathy. Overall study: It was at initial diagnosis, before any treatment, that peripheral blood was collected.

Amplification of TCR beta CDR3 regions was performed using RNA transcripts as template. The HTBI primer set served for first-round RT-PCR of the TCR CDR3. One entry per CDR3 protein results from TCRdb running MiXCR on the multiplex PCR reads. The data show a few hundred thousand distinct CDR3 sequences, 15% to 17% seen once. Clinical symptoms, serum thyroxine and TRAb, thyroid ultrasound and orbital computed tomography were used for the diagnoses. Sampled blood dates from first hyperthyroidism diagnosis, and it precedes any ophthalmopathy symptoms. Isolation of PBMCs was performed on around 9.7 ml fresh peripheral blood. Germline V gene data show CDR1 as MDHEN and CDR2 as SYDVKM. This CDR3 has 22 amino acids. Trimming removed 3 bases from V and 0 bases from J; junction bases left unmatched: 21.

This clonotype was sampled from a young woman with Graves' hyperthyroidism that later progressed to Graves' ophthalmopathy. V and J are TRBV28 and TRBJ1-5; 9 nucleotides align to TRBD1. Sequencing was carried out using blood. Here the CDR3 reads CASSFPRVGTGQRGRSNQPQHF. CDR3 coding DNA: TGTGCCAGCAGTTTCCCCAGGGTCGGGACAGGGCAAAGAGGACGTAGCAATCAGCCCCAGCATTTT.